Each of the 14 T cell receptor beta chains below was sequenced from the same sample in a study of CD8 T cells in ankylosing spondylitis. In TCRdb, the 5' RACE reads were re-called with MiXCR into one record per CDR3 protein. The sample records around 340,000 distinct CDR3 sequences, about 15% being singletons. The sample consisted of blood, either unsorted or a sorted T cell fraction (not recorded which). The receptors shown here come from a male donor with ankylosing spondylitis or in good health (not recorded which).

This chain links TRBV5-1 with TRBJ1-1; D unclear. The germline V gene encodes CDR1 SGHRS and CDR2 YFSETQ. This CDR3 is 14 amino acids long. Trimming shortened V by 2 bases and J by 1 base, and 9 bases separated the two germline ends. The CDR3 loop is CASSLSGRNTEAFF. The CDR3 nucleotides read TGCGCCAGCAGCTTATCGGGGAGGAACACTGAAGCTTTCTTT.

This rearrangement joins TRBV4-2 to TRBJ2-3; 7 bases are shared with TRBD1. The CDR3 sequence is 19 residues long. From germline, CDR1 is LGHNA and CDR2 YNFKEQ. The trim removed 0 bases at V and 2 bases at J, leaving 14 bases unmatched. In DNA form, the CDR3 reads TGTGCCAGCAGCCAAGAGCCCCGGACAGGTTATACGGTCACAGATACGCAGTATTTT. It yields the protein CASSQEPRTGYTVTDTQYF.

This clonotype was seen only a few times. The chain is built from TRBV11-2 and TRBJ1-6; TRBD1 matches 11 bases. Germline-derived CDR1 and CDR2 are SGHAT and FQNNGV. Trimming cost V 5 bases and J 10 bases; bases outside gene matches: 10. The CDR3 is made up of 16 amino acids. CDR3 protein: CASSIAGTGGRSPLHF. The CDR3 DNA reads as TGTGCCAGCAGCATAGCGGGGACAGGGGGGAGGTCACCCCTCCACTTT.

In this sample, this clonotype turned up many times. The CDR3 bases are TGTGCCAGCAGCCAAGGTTTAGAGGGCCGCTCCTACAATGAGCAGTTCTTC. Translated, it gives CASSQGLEGRSYNEQFF. This chain uses TRBV3-1 with TRBJ2-1; perhaps TRBD2 as D (5 bases). The germline V and J ends were trimmed by 1 base and 0 bases, with 13 bases remaining between them. There are 17 residues in the CDR3. CDR1 and CDR2 from the germline V gene are LGHDT and YNNKEL (reference sequence).

The rearrangement uses TRBV5-1 and TRBJ2-3; D gene ambiguous. Germline V gene sequence: CDR1 SGHRS, CDR2 YFSETQ. This CDR3 comprises 16 residues. The V and J ends lost 0 bases and 4 bases respectively, with 15 bases between them. As DNA, the CDR3 is TGCGCCAGCAGCTTGGACCCCTCCGGACGTTCAGATACGCAGTATTTT. Amino acid sequence: CASSLDPSGRSDTQYF.

The count of this clonotype is one. A much larger clonotype is one base distant, so this may be a read error. The V call is TRBV5-1, the J call TRBJ2-1, with 10 positions matching TRBD2. The germline gives CDR1 SGHRS, CDR2 YFSETQ. The junction had 2 bases not matched to a gene; V was cut back by 3 bases and J by 2 bases. This CDR3 contains 15 residues. CDR3 nucleotide sequence: TGCGCCAGCAGCTCCGGGACTAGCGCCTACAATGAGCAGTTCTTC. This gives the protein CASSSGTSAYNEQFF.

This chain connects TRBV4-1 to TRBJ1-2; D is unresolved. The CDR3 consists of 14 residues. CDR1 is MGHRA, CDR2 YSYEKL, per germline. The V end lost 3 bases, the J end lost 4 bases, and 12 bases lay between the germline ends. CDR3 sequence reads: CASSQAYGSYGYTF. The CDR3 DNA reads TGCGCCAGCAGCCAGGCCTACGGATCCTATGGCTACACCTTC.

The rearrangement links TRBV12-3 or TRBV12-4 to TRBJ2-7; the match to TRBD1 covers 10 bases. The CDR3 extends over 14 amino acids. V shed 3 bases and J 6 bases; nucleotides not matched to a gene: 5. This chain's CDR3 is CASSFGRDRGEQYF. The DNA of the CDR3 is TGTGCCAGCAGTTTTGGAAGGGACAGGGGCGAGCAGTACTTC.

The J gene is TRBJ1-5, the V gene TRBV18, with D possibly matching TRBD1 (5 bases). CDR3 length: 14 residues. The germline CDR1 and CDR2 sequences are KGHSH and LQKENI. The germline V and J ends were trimmed by 5 bases and 2 bases, with 10 bases remaining between them. CDR3 protein: CASSFTQGNQPQHF. The CDR3, as DNA: TGTGCCAGCTCATTCACACAGGGCAATCAGCCCCAGCATTTT.

This clonotype was detected only a few times. This sequence joins TRBV5-3 and TRBJ2-1; 15 bases agree with TRBD2. TRBV5-3 is identified as an open reading frame with a role that is uncertain. V was clipped by 10 bases and J by 7 bases; unmatched bases: 12. The CDR3 is 16 amino acids. The CDR3 region has the DNA TGTGCCGGTCGTTACGGACTAGCGGGGGGGCTAAATGAGCAGTTCTTC. This translates into CAGRYGLAGGLNEQFF.

This clonotype was recorded a few times. V usage is TRBV5-1 and J usage is TRBJ2-3; unclear D gene. This CDR3 is 12 amino acids long. V was clipped by 3 bases and J by 6 bases, with 8 bases between them. Germline CDR1 and CDR2: SGHRS and YFSETQ. DNA for the CDR3: TGCGCCAGCAGCTCCGTCGGGGATACGCAGTATTTT. This codes for CASSSVGDTQYF.

The CDR3 DNA sequence: TGTGCCAGTGCACAGGGGGCTAACGAGCAGTACTTC. Protein product: CASAQGANEQYF. V and J are TRBV2 and TRBJ2-7, with TRBD1 identical over 9 bases. V dropped 9 bases and J dropped 5; count of bases not matched to a gene: 5. The CDR3 extends over 12 amino acids. The germline V gene has CDR1 SNHLY and CDR2 FYNNEI.

The chain couples TRBV7-2 to TRBJ2-2, with TRBD2 matching over 10 bases. V lost 7 bases, J lost 3 bases, and 5 bases stayed unmatched. CDR1 is SGHTA and CDR2 is FQGNSA in the germline V gene. The CDR3 runs to 15 residues. CDR3 residues: CASNILAGYTGELFF. The CDR3 DNA reads TGTGCCAGCAATATACTAGCGGGGTACACCGGGGAGCTGTTTTTT.

The chain combines TRBV6-5 with TRBJ2-7; no firm D call. Germline V gene sequence: CDR1 MNHEY, CDR2 SVGAGI. This CDR3 is 17 amino acids long. The V end lost 0 bases, the J end lost 5 bases, and 20 bases lay between the germline ends. Here the CDR3 DNA reads TGTGCCAGCAGTTACTCTTTGTTGGGTGTCGGCGCGCACGAGCAGTACTTC. It is translated as CASSYSLLGVGAHEQYF.